The 30 T cell receptor beta chains reported below all come from one sample, sequenced in a study of blood T cells in healthy people across ages. A second 7 to 11 cycle PCR used barcoded and J-beta primers. TCRdb reprocessed the 5' RACE reads via MiXCR and lists one record per CDR3 protein. The table records 720,000 or so distinct CDR3 sequences, 40% to 45% of them present only once. Sequenced sample: blood. The receptors stem from a man older than 75 in good health.

In this sample, this clonotype turned up a few times. The chain uses TRBV7-6 and TRBJ1-2, with D tentatively TRBD1 (6 bases). Germline-derived CDR1 and CDR2 are SGHVS and FNYEAQ. The CDR3 extends over 12 amino acids. With 5 bases removed from V and 8 bases from J, the gap between germline ends came to 12 bases. The CDR3 is CASSPEDRGYTF. The CDR3 nucleotides read TGTGCCAGCAGCCCAGAAGACAGGGGCTACACCTTC. Filled out from reference TRBV7-6 and TRBJ1-2, the complete variable domain reads GAGVSQSPRYKVTKRGQDVALRCDPISGHVSLYWYRQALGQGPEFLTYFNYEAQQDKSGLPNDRFSAERPEGSISTLTIQRTEQRDSAMYRCASSPEDRGYTFGSGTRLTVV.

The chain carries TRBV20-1 and TRBJ2-2; D is perhaps TRBD1 or TRBD2 (5 bases each). The CDR3 loop spans 13 amino acids. The V gene lost 6 bases and the J gene lost 7 bases, with 15 bases spanning the gap. Germline loops: CDR1 DFQATT, CDR2 SNEGSKA (reference sequence). This CDR3 is CSAPWDRFGELFF. For the CDR3, the DNA is TGCAGTGCCCCTTGGGACCGCTTCGGGGAGCTGTTTTTT.

The chain uses TRBV30 and TRBJ2-5; 9 positions agree with TRBD1. V gave up 1 base and J gave up 4 bases; unmatched junction bases: 7. The CDR3 length is 15 residues. Germline V gene lookup returns CDR1 GTSNPN and CDR2 SVGIG (reference sequence). The DNA of the CDR3 is TGTGCCTGGAGTGGAAACAGGGGGCTAAGAGAGACCCAGTACTTC. This translates into CAWSGNRGLRETQYF.

The chain is built from TRBV9 and TRBJ1-4, with D maybe TRBD1 (6 bases). CDR1 and CDR2 from the germline V gene are SGDLS and YYNGEE. Trimming shortened V by 3 bases and J by 4 bases, and 13 bases separated the two germline ends. The CDR3 has 15 amino acids. The CDR3 DNA reads TGTGCCAGCAGCGAAGGACAGCTGCTTAATGAAAAACTGTTTTTT. Translating gives CASSEGQLLNEKLFF. Looking up the rest from reference TRBV9 and TRBJ1-4 gives the full variable domain: DSGVTQTPKHLITATGQRVTLRCSPRSGDLSVYWYQQSLDQGLQFLIQYYNGEERAKGNILERFSAQQFPDLHSELNLSSLELGDSALYFCASSEGQLLNEKLFFGSGTQLSVL.

The chain recombines TRBV7-9 with TRBJ1-1, with D hard to call. CDR3 size: 13 residues. Germline CDR1 SEHNR, CDR2 FQNEAQ (reference sequence). V dropped 2 bases and J dropped 2 bases, with 6 bases sitting between them. CDR3: CASSLRYNTEAFF. The DNA of the CDR3 is TGTGCCAGCAGCTTAAGGTATAACACTGAAGCTTTCTTT.

The V call is TRBV20-1, the J call TRBJ1-1; possible D gene TRBD1, 6 bases. From germline, CDR1 is DFQATT and CDR2 SNEGSKA (reference sequence). There are 15 residues in the CDR3. Trimming took off 5 bases at V and 1 base at J, with 17 bases between the two ends. The CDR3 DNA sequence: TGCAGTGCTTCCCGGCACACAGGGTGGAACACTGAAGCTTTCTTT. Its protein product is CSASRHTGWNTEAFF.

The CDR3 DNA follows: TGTGCCAGCAGTGATCTCTCAGGGGGCGAGCAGTACTTC. This codes for CASSDLSGGEQYF. The rearrangement joins TRBV6-1 to TRBJ2-7; 7 bases align to TRBD1. Trimming at V came to 3 bases and at J to 6 bases, leaving 5 bases not matched to a gene. The germline gives CDR1 MNHNS, CDR2 SASEGT. The CDR3 is 13 residues long.

The chain has TRBV6-2 or TRBV6-3 and TRBJ2-7, with 8 positions matching TRBD1. The CDR3 sequence is 19 residues long. Trimming took 4 bases from V and 3 from J; bases not matched to a gene: 20. Germline V CDR1 and CDR2: MNHEY, SVGEGT. The DNA for the CDR3 is TGTGCCAGCAGTTTTCATAGGGACAGGCGGGACACTGACATCTACGAGCAGTACTTC. This codes for CASSFHRDRRDTDIYEQYF.

The V call is TRBV28, the J call TRBJ2-2; D is possibly TRBD1 or TRBD2 (5 bases each). This CDR3 comprises 15 residues. V was trimmed by 3 bases and J by 4 bases, leaving 12 bases between them. The germline CDR1 and CDR2 sequences are MDHEN and SYDVKM. CDR3: CASSFASGGTGELFF. In DNA, the CDR3 is TGTGCCAGCAGTTTCGCTTCTGGGGGCACCGGGGAGCTGTTTTTT.

This clonotype has only a few counts. This rearrangement joins TRBV4-2 to TRBJ2-1; the match to TRBD2 covers 10 bases. Germline loops: CDR1 LGHNA, CDR2 YNFKEQ. The V segment lost 4 bases and the J segment 4 bases; nucleotides outside the gene matches: 4. The CDR3 spans 15 residues. CDR3 loop: CASSRSGGPYNEQFF. CDR3 DNA: TGTGCCAGCAGCCGTAGCGGGGGGCCTTACAATGAGCAGTTCTTC.

The chain is built from TRBV20-1 and TRBJ2-1; 8 nucleotides align to TRBD2. V lost 6 bases to trimming and J lost 12 bases; unmatched junction nucleotides: 13. Germline V gene sequence: CDR1 DFQATT, CDR2 SNEGSKA (reference sequence). This CDR3 has 13 residues. The CDR3 is CSAAGTSNVVQFF. As DNA, the CDR3 is TGCAGTGCCGCCGGGACTAGTAACGTCGTGCAGTTCTTC.

This clonotype came up many times. J is TRBJ1-1 and V is TRBV6-6; no definite D call. The V end lost 2 bases, the J end lost 5 bases, and 9 bases lay between the germline ends. The CDR3 is made up of 13 amino acids. Germline V gene lookup returns CDR1 MNHNY and CDR2 SVGAGI (reference sequence). The CDR3: CASSYGVGTEAFF. The CDR3 DNA reads as TGTGCCAGCAGTTACGGGGTAGGGACTGAAGCTTTCTTT.

The CDR3 region is CASSKRQGGSGELFF. The CDR3 DNA reads TGTGCCAGCAGCAAGAGACAGGGAGGGTCCGGGGAGCTGTTTTTT. This rearrangement joins TRBV7-9 to TRBJ2-2; D is possibly TRBD1 or TRBD2 (7 bases each). V was cut by 5 bases and J by 6 bases, with 16 bases left in between. Germline assignment: CDR1 SEHNR and CDR2 FQNEAQ (reference sequence). This CDR3 region has 15 residues.

This clonotype came up a few times. J is TRBJ1-5 and V is TRBV4-2; 10 bases match TRBD1. Trimming at V came to 1 base and at J to 0 bases, leaving 3 bases not matched to a gene. This CDR3 comprises 17 residues. In germline, CDR1 is LGHNA, CDR2 YNFKEQ. CDR3 DNA: TGTGCCAGCAGCCAAGGGGGACAGGGGTATAGCAATCAGCCCCAGCATTTT. This sequence encodes CASSQGGQGYSNQPQHF.

The chain links TRBV2 to TRBJ1-1; D is unclear. V was pared by 7 bases and J by 0 bases, with 9 bases between. Germline V gene data show CDR1 as SNHLY and CDR2 as FYNNEI. This CDR3 comprises 13 residues. In DNA, the CDR3 is TGTGCCAGCATTAGACAAATGAACACTGAAGCTTTCTTT. Encoded protein: CASIRQMNTEAFF.

The rearrangement uses TRBV9 and TRBJ1-2; D gene ambiguous. Looked up from germline, CDR1 is SGDLS and CDR2 is YYNGEE. The CDR3 spans 13 residues. Trimming removed 1 base from V and 2 bases from J, with 6 bases in between. The CDR3 loop reads CASSVLVNYGYTF. DNA of the CDR3: TGTGCCAGCAGCGTACTAGTCAACTATGGCTACACCTTC.

CDR3 nucleotide sequence: TGTACCAGCAGCTTAGCCGGCCGAACCACAGATACGCAGTATTTT. Its protein product is CTSSLAGRTTDTQYF. This chain connects TRBV7-2 to TRBJ2-3; no definite D call. Deletions cut 0 bases from V and 2 bases from J, with 9 bases between. The CDR3 loop spans 15 amino acids. The germline V gene encodes CDR1 SGHTA and CDR2 FQGNSA. The whole variable domain, remainder taken from reference TRBV7-2 and TRBJ2-3, is GAGVSQSPSNKVTEKGKDVELRCDPISGHTALYWYRQSLGQGLEFLIYFQGNSAPDKSGLPSDRFSAERTGGSVSTLTIQRTQQEDSAVYLCTSSLAGRTTDTQYFGPGTRLTVL.

V usage is TRBV20-1 and J usage is TRBJ2-4; D is unclear. TRBJ2-7 explains the end of the DNA better; the J call may be wrong. The germline CDR1 and CDR2 sequences are DFQATT and SNEGSKA (reference sequence). The CDR3 is 14 residues long. DNA for the CDR3: TGCAGTGCTAGAGAAGGCCCGGGTAGGAACGAGCAGTACTTC. Protein product: CSAREGPGRNEQYF.

A word on this clonotype: At one of its ends the junction is not consistent with the germline gene, which may arise from a read error. The rearrangement uses TRBV18 and TRBJ2-5, with D hard to call. The CDR3 runs 13 residues. Germline CDR1 is KGHSH and CDR2 is LQKENI. DNA for the CDR3: TGTGCCAGCACACCGGACCACTGGGAGACCCAGTACTTC. This gives the protein CASTPDHWETQYF.

Points on this clonotype: With a much larger clone just one base away, this may be a read error. The chain joins TRBV20-1 to TRBJ2-1; D is uncertain. The length of the CDR3 is 13 residues. The V gene lost 7 bases and the J gene lost 0 bases, with 10 bases spanning the gap. Germline V CDR1 and CDR2: DFQATT, SNEGSKA (reference sequence). The CDR3 protein is CSVRRSSYNEQFF. In DNA form, the CDR3 reads TGCAGTGTTAGGCGTAGCTCCTACAATGAGCAGTTCTTC.

The chain has TRBV20-1 and TRBJ2-3; a weak D match, TRBD2 (6 bases). The CDR3 consists of 15 residues. V was cut by 0 bases and J by 4 bases, with 14 bases left in between. Germline assignment: CDR1 DFQATT and CDR2 SNEGSKA (reference sequence). CDR3 bases: TGCAGTGCTAGAGATCGGGTGCGCGGGGCAGATACGCAGTATTTT. Translated: CSARDRVRGADTQYF.

The CDR3, as DNA: TGTGCCAGCAGCTTAGGCCCTAGCGGCCTCTACACTGAGCAGTACTTC. Translated: CASSLGPSGLYTEQYF. The chain employs TRBV7-6 and TRBJ2-5; 7 bases map to TRBD2. This CDR3 has 16 residues. The V segment lost 1 base and the J segment 11 bases; nucleotides outside the gene matches: 16. The germline CDR1 and CDR2 sequences are SGHVS and FNYEAQ.

In its sample, this clonotype was seen a few times. This chain links TRBV5-1 with TRBJ2-7, with D perhaps assigned TRBD1 or TRBD2 (5 bases each). The CDR3 is 15 residues long. CDR1 is SGHRS and CDR2 is YFSETQ in the germline V gene. Deletions cut 5 bases from V and 0 bases from J, with 15 bases between. The CDR3 sequence is CASRGDLGDSYEQYF. The CDR3 DNA sequence: TGCGCCAGCAGAGGGGACCTGGGTGACTCCTACGAGCAGTACTTC.

This clonotype was seen more than once but under ten times. The chain has TRBV12-3 or TRBV12-4 and TRBJ1-5; 10 nucleotides align to TRBD1. This CDR3 is built from 17 residues. The V segment lost 0 bases and the J segment 3 bases; nucleotides outside the gene matches: 5. CDR3 loop: CASSLAGTGEANQPQHF. The CDR3 region has the DNA TGTGCCAGCAGTTTAGCAGGGACAGGGGAAGCCAATCAGCCCCAGCATTTT.

This sequence joins TRBV24-1 and TRBJ2-3; 8 bases are a match to TRBD2. The CDR3 is 18 residues long. Germline CDR1 KGHDR, CDR2 SFDVKD. V lost 4 bases, J lost 4 bases, and 15 bases stayed unmatched. CDR3 in amino acids: CATSDARFGGGRSDTQYF. CDR3 bases: TGTGCCACCAGTGACGCTCGTTTCGGGGGGGGGCGGTCAGATACGCAGTATTTT.

There are a few counts of this clonotype. CDR3 nucleotide sequence: TGCAGCGTTTCGGACAGGACCAACACTGAAGCTTTCTTT. Protein sequence: CSVSDRTNTEAFF. The chain joins TRBV29-1 to TRBJ1-1; 7 bases line up with TRBD1. The germline V gene has CDR1 SQVTM and CDR2 ANQGSEA. V lost 5 bases and J lost 2; bases outside the gene matches: 5. The CDR3 runs to 13 residues.

The sample holds many counts of this clonotype. A single base separates this from a much larger clone, so it may be a read error. J is TRBJ2-7 and V is TRBV4-2; 8 bases map to TRBD1. The germline V gene encodes CDR1 LGHNA and CDR2 YNFKEQ. This CDR3 spans 15 amino acids. V trimming: 0 bases; J trimming: 3 bases; junction bases outside the gene matches: 4. CDR3 bases: TGTGCCAGCAGCCAAGATCGACAGGGGTACTACGAGCAGTACTTC. Its protein is CASSQDRQGYYEQYF.

This clonotype was seen repeatedly, ten times or more. This chain joins TRBV29-1 and TRBJ1-2; D might be TRBD1 (5 bases). This CDR3 is 11 amino acids long. Germline V gene sequence: CDR1 SQVTM, CDR2 ANQGSEA. V was pared by 4 bases and J by 4 bases, with 7 bases between. The CDR3 DNA sequence: TGCAGCGTTGGACAGATCTATGGCTACACCTTC. Protein: CSVGQIYGYTF.

The V and J genes are TRBV7-9 and TRBJ2-1; 9 nucleotides agree with TRBD2. The ends lost 2 bases at V and 13 bases at J; junction bases unmatched: 21. Germline V gene sequence: CDR1 SEHNR, CDR2 FQNEAQ (reference sequence). CDR3 length equals 18 residues. The CDR3 DNA reads as TGTGCCAGCAGCTTAAAGAGGGGCGGGGGGGCTGTAATGGAGACCCAGTTCTTC. Residues: CASSLKRGGGAVMETQFF.

This chain links TRBV11-2 with TRBJ2-5; TRBD1 aligns across 9 bases. After removal of 3 bases from V and 11 bases from J, the junction contained 13 bases not matched to a gene. Germline V gene lookup returns CDR1 SGHAT and CDR2 FQNNGV. The CDR3 has 15 residues. The CDR3 is CASSFRDRVSNEQYF. The CDR3 DNA is TGTGCCAGCAGCTTCCGGGACAGGGTTTCCAATGAGCAGTACTTC.